A single sample is the source of the 27 T cell receptor beta chains below, sequenced in a study of cytomegalovirus exposure and HLA in healthy donors. The PCR had 60 Vbeta and 13 Jbeta primers. Clones were sequenced by immunoSEQ multiplex PCR, and TCRdb holds only the in-frame ones, with some missing. The sample yields about 160,000 clones, more than 80% seen once. The material sequenced was PBMCs. The receptors come from a woman aged 18 to 35 in good health and CMV-seronegative.

The chain uses TRBV6-5 and TRBJ2-7; D possibly corresponds to TRBD2 (5 bases). CDR1 and CDR2 from the germline V gene are MNHEY and SVGAGI. The ends were cut back, 10 bases at V and 0 bases at J, with 13 bases in the middle. The CDR3 sequence is 13 residues long. The CDR3 protein is CATGIRRSYEQYF. The CDR3 DNA reads as TGTGCCACGGGAATCAGGCGCTCCTACGAGCAGTACTTC.

The rearrangement joins TRBV7-9 to TRBJ1-5; D not resolved. V lost 1 base, J lost 7 bases, and 8 bases lay in between. The length of the CDR3 is 13 residues. Per germline, CDR1 SEHNR and CDR2 FQNEAQ (reference sequence). The CDR3 region is CASSLGGPQPQHF. CDR3 DNA: TGTGCCAGCAGCTTAGGAGGGCCCCAGCCCCAGCATTTT.

This sequence joins TRBV7-3 and TRBJ2-1, with D maybe TRBD2 (6 bases). The germline V gene encodes CDR1 SGHTA and CDR2 FQGTGA. Trimming removed 5 bases at V and 5 bases at J, with 13 bases between. The CDR3 has 14 residues. The CDR3 protein is CASSLRLDHNEQFF. CDR3 nucleotide sequence: TGTGCCAGCAGCCTGCGACTAGATCACAATGAGCAGTTCTTC.

The chain recombines TRBV11-2 with TRBJ2-7, with D perhaps TRBD2 (5 bases). Trimming removed 4 bases from V and 3 bases from J, with 16 bases in between. Germline values: CDR1 SGHAT, CDR2 FQNNGV. There are 15 residues in the CDR3. The CDR3 region is CASSSPRNGVYEQYF. DNA for the CDR3: TGTGCCAGCAGCTCTCCTAGAAACGGGGTCTACGAGCAGTACTTC.

The rearrangement joins TRBV11-1 to TRBJ2-2, with D possibly matching TRBD1 (5 bases). The germline V gene encodes CDR1 SGHAT and CDR2 FQDESV (reference sequence). Trimming stripped 5 bases from V and 1 base from J, with 8 bases between. CDR3 length: 14 residues. The CDR3 DNA reads as TGTGCCAGCAGCCACAGGAAGAACACCGGGGAGCTGTTTTTT. Its translation is CASSHRKNTGELFF.

V usage is TRBV5-1 and J usage is TRBJ1-1; D not resolved. CDR3 size: 14 residues. The ends were cut back, 3 bases at V and 0 bases at J, with 9 bases in the middle. Germline CDR1 SGHRS, CDR2 YFSETQ. The CDR3: CASSWRSVNTEAFF. DNA for the CDR3: TGCGCCAGCAGCTGGAGGTCGGTGAACACTGAAGCTTTCTTT.

V is TRBV28 and J is TRBJ2-7; 10 nucleotides align to TRBD2. Looked up from germline, CDR1 is MDHEN and CDR2 is SYDVKM. V was pared by 3 bases and J by 7 bases, with 15 bases of the junction left unmatched. The CDR3 is 17 residues long. Written as DNA, the CDR3 is TGTGCCAGCAGTTTCAGTCTAGCGGGAGAATGGGGTGCGGAGCAGTACTTC. Its translation is CASSFSLAGEWGAEQYF.

V is TRBV19 and J is TRBJ1-1; D gene uncertain. Looked up from germline, CDR1 is LNHDA and CDR2 is SQIVND (reference sequence). Trimming shortened V by 3 bases and J by 8 bases, and 10 bases separated the two germline ends. The CDR3 is 12 residues long. CDR3 amino acids: CASSIIGREAFF. CDR3 sequence (DNA): TGTGCCAGTAGTATTATTGGCAGGGAAGCTTTCTTT.

Only one count was recorded for this clone. This rearrangement joins TRBV11-2 to TRBJ2-1, with D perhaps TRBD1 (7 bases). Germline CDR1 is SGHAT and CDR2 is FQNNGV. The length of the CDR3 is 15 residues. V was cut by 1 base and J by 4 bases, with 11 bases left in between. This CDR3 is CASSLGGTEYNEQFF. In DNA, the CDR3 is TGTGCCAGCAGCTTAGGCGGGACAGAATACAATGAGCAGTTCTTC.

The chain couples TRBV28 to TRBJ2-7; 9 bases fit TRBD1. Germline CDR1 MDHEN, CDR2 SYDVKM. The CDR3 is 16 residues long. V was pared by 3 bases and J by 1 base, with 7 bases of the junction left unmatched. The CDR3 loop is CASSFATGGSSYEQYF. CDR3 bases: TGTGCCAGCAGTTTCGCCACAGGGGGCTCTTCCTACGAGCAGTACTTC.

The V and J genes are TRBV6-1 and TRBJ1-1, with D maybe TRBD1 (6 bases). The CDR3 length is 15 residues. Germline V lookup: CDR1 MNHNS, CDR2 SASEGT. Trimming pared 2 bases from V and 3 bases from J, leaving 13 bases between. As DNA, the CDR3 is TGTGCCAGCAGTGAAATTGGGGGCCCGGACACTGAAGCTTTCTTT. Its protein is CASSEIGGPDTEAFF.

The rearrangement joins TRBV14 to TRBJ1-2; D ambiguous. The V and J ends lost 3 bases and 7 bases respectively, with 9 bases between them. The CDR3 has 12 amino acids. Germline assignment: CDR1 SGHDN and CDR2 FVKESK. CDR3 nucleotide sequence: TGTGCCAGCAGCCAGTCTGGGCCTGGCTACACCTTC. Translated: CASSQSGPGYTF.

This clone was seen only a few times. One junction end disagrees with the germline gene, perhaps due to a read error. The chain links TRBV7-9 to TRBJ1-1; D is possibly TRBD1 (5 bases). Germline V gives CDR1 SEHNR, CDR2 FQNEAQ (reference sequence). The CDR3 extends over 12 amino acids. The CDR3 bases are TGTTCCAGCAGCCTCAGCGGGGCGGAAGCTTTCTTT. Protein: CSSSLSGAEAFF.

V usage is TRBV30 and J usage is TRBJ1-1; D ambiguous. The CDR3 has 14 amino acids. The germline CDR1 and CDR2 sequences are GTSNPN and SVGIG (reference sequence). The ends were cut back, 0 bases at V and 1 base at J, with 9 bases in the middle. The CDR3 protein is CAWSVGRENTEAFF. CDR3 sequence (DNA): TGTGCCTGGAGTGTCGGTAGAGAGAACACTGAAGCTTTCTTT.

This chain joins TRBV28 and TRBJ2-7, with D perhaps matching TRBD1 (6 bases). The V end lost 5 bases, the J end lost 5 bases, and 10 bases lay between the germline ends. Germline assignment: CDR1 MDHEN and CDR2 SYDVKM. The CDR3 covers 12 residues. The CDR3 DNA follows: TGTGCCAGCAGTCCGCGACAGGACGAGCAGTACTTC. Residues: CASSPRQDEQYF.

V and J are TRBV6-1 and TRBJ2-7; 10 bases map to TRBD1. Germline values: CDR1 MNHNS, CDR2 SASEGT. This CDR3 is built from 15 residues. With 6 bases clipped from V and 6 bases from J, the junction kept 11 bases outside the gene matches. The CDR3 bases are TGTGCCAGCAGCAAGGACAGGGGGGAAGGTCGCGAGCAGTACTTC. Protein product: CASSKDRGEGREQYF.

The V gene is TRBV11-2, the J gene TRBJ2-7; perhaps TRBD2 as D (5 bases). This CDR3 spans 13 amino acids. Germline V gene sequence: CDR1 SGHAT, CDR2 FQNNGV. Trimming shortened V by 4 bases and J by 2 bases, and 9 bases separated the two germline ends. For the CDR3, the DNA is TGTGCCAGCAGCTGGGAGTCAACCTACGAGCAGTACTTC. It codes for CASSWESTYEQYF.

This clone was counted between two and nine times. This chain joins TRBV13 and TRBJ1-3; D is perhaps TRBD1 (5 bases). This CDR3 region has 15 residues. Germline CDR1 is PRHDT and CDR2 is FYEKMQ (reference sequence). V lost 5 bases and J 2 bases, leaving 13 bases between the germline ends. CDR3 sequence reads: CASSPDRGPGNTIYF. DNA for the CDR3: TGTGCCAGCAGCCCTGATAGGGGCCCTGGAAACACCATATATTTT. Supplemented by reference TRBV13 and TRBJ1-3, the full variable domain reads AAGVIQSPRHLIKEKRETATLKCYPIPRHDTVYWYQQGPGQDPQFLISFYEKMQSDKGSIPDRFSAQQFSDYHSELNMSSLELGDSALYFCASSPDRGPGNTIYFGEGSWLTVV.

This chain connects TRBV11-3 to TRBJ2-1; TRBD2 matches 14 bases. Germline values: CDR1 SGHNT, CDR2 YENEEA. V was pared by 5 bases and J by 13 bases, with 7 bases of the junction left unmatched. The CDR3 is 14 residues long. The CDR3 protein is CASSLGTSGRTQFF. Here the CDR3 DNA reads TGTGCCAGCAGCCTGGGGACTAGCGGGAGAACCCAGTTCTTC.

The rearrangement uses TRBV28 and TRBJ2-3; 8 nucleotides align to TRBD2. The junction had 24 bases not matched to a gene; V was cut back by 3 bases and J by 4 bases. CDR1 and CDR2 (germline): MDHEN, SYDVKM. The CDR3 is made up of 21 amino acids. The CDR3 region is CASSFRLWRKNSGIGSDTQYF. In DNA, the CDR3 is TGTGCCAGCAGTTTCCGTCTTTGGCGTAAGAATAGCGGGATAGGGTCAGATACGCAGTATTTT.

The chain joins TRBV11-2 to TRBJ2-7; TRBD1 aligns across 8 bases. CDR1 SGHAT and CDR2 FQNNGV come from the germline V gene. The V gene end was trimmed by 3 bases and the J gene end by 0 bases; junction bases not matched to a gene: 4. This CDR3 has 15 amino acids. The CDR3 bases are TGTGCCAGCAGCTTGGGCGGGACAGGCTCCTACGAGCAGTACTTC. This sequence encodes CASSLGGTGSYEQYF.

The J gene is TRBJ2-7, the V gene TRBV5-5, with D maybe TRBD1 (5 bases). CDR1 SGHKS and CDR2 YYEKEE come from the germline V gene (reference sequence). The CDR3 extends over 12 amino acids. V lost 5 bases and J 6 bases, leaving 12 bases between the germline ends. CDR3: CASRGVGSEQYF. For the CDR3, the DNA is TGTGCCAGCAGAGGGGTCGGGTCCGAGCAGTACTTC.

The chain links TRBV11-2 to TRBJ2-1, with 9 positions matching TRBD2. Germline loops: CDR1 SGHAT, CDR2 FQNNGV. This CDR3 region has 13 residues. V lost 6 bases to trimming and J lost 7 bases; unmatched junction nucleotides: 4. CDR3 coding DNA: TGTGCCAGCAGTAAAGCGGGGGGTAATGAGCAGTTCTTC. Translated, it gives CASSKAGGNEQFF.

In the case of this clone: This CDR3 is also generated by other DNA sequences in the sample. The chain has TRBV7-9 and TRBJ2-7; possible D gene TRBD2, 5 bases. V dropped 1 base and J dropped 11 bases, with 18 bases sitting between them. This CDR3 has 14 amino acids. The germline gives CDR1 SEHNR, CDR2 FQNEAQ (reference sequence). CDR3 in amino acids: CASSLEVGSSREYF. In DNA form, the CDR3 reads TGTGCCAGCAGCTTAGAGGTGGGGTCCTCGAGGGAGTACTTC.

V usage is TRBV2 and J usage is TRBJ2-7, with 7 bases that match TRBD1. V gave up 6 bases and J gave up 2 bases; unmatched junction bases: 4. Germline CDR1 SNHLY, CDR2 FYNNEI. The CDR3 totals 13 residues. CDR3 DNA sequence: TGTGCCAGCAGAAACGACAGGGCCTACGAGCAGTACTTC. It specifies CASRNDRAYEQYF.

The rearrangement uses TRBV5-1 and TRBJ2-2; 9 nucleotides align to TRBD1. V shed 3 bases and J 4 bases; nucleotides not matched to a gene: 4. The CDR3 contains 15 residues. CDR1 and CDR2 from the germline V gene are SGHRS and YFSETQ. The CDR3 DNA follows: TGCGCCAGCAGCTACAGGGGGCAGGGCACCGGGGAGCTGTTTTTT. Translated: CASSYRGQGTGELFF.

CDR3 bases: TGTGCCAGCAGCGCACAGGGAAGGTACAATGAGCAGTTCTTC. Its protein is CASSAQGRYNEQFF. The genes are TRBV9 and TRBJ2-1, with D possibly TRBD1 on 6 matching bases. This CDR3 has 14 amino acids. V lost 3 bases and J 4 bases, leaving 11 bases between the germline ends. Per germline, CDR1 SGDLS and CDR2 YYNGEE.